This is a list of T cell receptor beta chains from one sample in a study of OX40 agonist ivuxolimab in advanced cancers. Produced via immunoSEQ multiplex PCR; TCRdb's table is partial and in-frame only. Among under 35,000 clones listed, 84% were seen once. The input for sequencing was CD4+ or CD8+ T cells sorted from blood, taken in a trial of the OX40 agonist ivuxolimab. All receptors come from an adult with an advanced solid tumor such as melanoma, head and neck, liver or kidney cancer. CDR3s leave out the opening cysteine and the closing phenylalanine or tryptophan. The D gene is left open where the match is weak.

j_gene | v_gene | d_gene | CDR3aa
TRBJ2-1 | TRBV27 | NA | ASSLSGGSNEQF
TRBJ1-2 | TRBV4-3 | NA | ASSQDGGASGYT
TRBJ2-7 | TRBV5-4 | TRBD2 | ASSFASGYEQY
TRBJ1-4 | TRBV6-5 | NA | ASSYTRTHVEKLF
TRBJ2-5 | TRBV6-5 | NA | ASSPEAPGETQY
TRBJ2-1 | TRBV13 | NA | ASSFGRDNNEQF
TRBJ2-1 | TRBV27 | NA | ASSLPRGLPSSYNEQF
TRBJ2-7 | TRBV11-2 | NA | ASSLEPGYEQY
TRBJ1-3 | TRBV7-9 | NA | ASSPGLSGNTIY
TRBJ2-3 | TRBV7-9 | NA | ASSPSSTDTQY
TRBJ2-5 | TRBV5-4 | NA | ASSLVSETQY
TRBJ1-1 | TRBV19 | NA | ASSIFLNTEAF
TRBJ2-7 | TRBV27 | NA | ASSLGGIAYEQY
TRBJ2-1 | TRBV5-1 | NA | ASSLDLASSYNEQF
TRBJ1-1 | TRBV7-2 | TRBD1 | ASSRQGAGTEAF
TRBJ1-2 | TRBV7-2 | NA | ASSFPGLGYDGYT
TRBJ1-1 | TRBV7-9 | NA | ASSSRGGPLNTEAF
TRBJ2-3 | TRBV7-8 | NA | ASSLSYLITDTQY
TRBJ1-4 | TRBV5-1 | NA | ASSIRGPNEKLF
TRBJ2-1 | TRBV13 | NA | ASSLGLGGGRNEQF
TRBJ2-3 | TRBV7-9 | NA | ASEKGTRSDTQY
TRBJ2-5 | TRBV6-5 | NA | ASSWLGGIGQETQY
TRBJ2-7 | TRBV27 | NA | ASGSGSSYEQY
TRBJ2-7 | TRBV4-3 | NA | ASSREGLPGYEQY
TRBJ2-7 | TRBV28 | TRBD2 | ASRRLAEAYEQY
TRBJ2-7 | TRBV19 | NA | ASSATTGTLSEQY
TRBJ2-7 | TRBV7-6 | TRBD2 | ASSLTSGGDYEQY
TRBJ1-5 | TRBV29-1 | NA | SVEAGQNQPQH
TRBJ2-3 | TRBV10-3 | TRBD2 | AISGLGTSGSDTQY
TRBJ2-7 | TRBV7-8 | NA | ASSSWALPATYEQY
TRBJ2-3 | TRBV18 | TRBD1 | ASSPADRDLSDTQY
TRBJ1-1 | TRBV6-6 | TRBD1 | ASSYSGTGNTEAF
TRBJ1-5 | TRBV6-5 | NA | ASSYTTGDDQPQH
TRBJ2-3 | TRBV27 | TRBD1 | ASSFSGQGAFGTDTQY
TRBJ2-7 | TRBV9 | TRBD2 | ASSVGGSGGAYEQY
TRBJ2-3 | TRBV9 | NA | ASSVGDSPTDTQY
TRBJ1-1 | TRBV6-5 | TRBD1 | ASSDRDNTEAF
TRBJ2-3 | TRBV7-8 | TRBD1 | ATTGLVSTDTQY
TRBJ2-2 | TRBV29-1 | TRBD2 | SVLLAGGLGELF
TRBJ2-3 | TRBV2 | NA | ASSWTPITSTDTQY
TRBJ2-1 | TRBV28 | NA | ASSPLGAGHEQF
TRBJ1-4 | TRBV7-9 | NA | ASSEHGANEKLF
TRBJ1-5 | TRBV27 | NA | ASSAHGQPQH
TRBJ2-3 | TRBV27 | NA | ASSLSALPEADTQY
TRBJ1-2 | TRBV4-1 | TRBD1 | ASSPRWGQGLQGYT
TRBJ1-2 | TRBV5-6 | TRBD1 | ASSLWGTVPGGYT